A single sample is the source of the 28 T cell receptor beta chains below, sequenced in a study of OX40 agonist ivuxolimab in advanced cancers. Generated by immunoSEQ multiplex PCR, the TCRdb table keeps only in-frame clones and is missing some. The table includes approximately 40,000 clones, more than 75% detected once. The source was CD4+ or CD8+ T cells sorted from blood, collected in a trial of the OX40 agonist ivuxolimab. These receptors originate from an adult with an advanced solid tumor such as melanoma, head and neck, liver or kidney cancer.

The chain couples TRBV9 to TRBJ1-1; D is ambiguous. The V and J ends lost 3 bases and 3 bases respectively, with 6 bases between them. The CDR3 sequence is 12 residues long. Germline V lookup: CDR1 SGDLS, CDR2 YYNGEE. The CDR3 DNA reads TGTGCCAGCAGCGAACAAGACACTGAAGCTTTCTTT. It yields the protein CASSEQDTEAFF.

J is TRBJ1-4 and V is TRBV14; 7 positions agree with TRBD1. CDR1 and CDR2 (germline): SGHDN, FVKESK. V lost 1 base and J lost 6; bases outside the gene matches: 8. The CDR3 totals 16 residues. CDR3: CASSQGPTGLDEKLFF. The CDR3 region has the DNA TGTGCCAGCAGCCAAGGGCCGACAGGGTTGGATGAAAAACTGTTTTTT.

By sample fraction, this clone is medium-sized. V and J are TRBV15 and TRBJ1-5; 7 positions agree with TRBD1. The ends lost 0 bases at V and 0 bases at J; junction bases unmatched: 8. This CDR3 has 18 amino acids. Germline V CDR1 and CDR2: LNHNV, YYDKDF (reference sequence). In DNA form, the CDR3 reads TGTGCCACCAGCAGAGACTCTAATACAGGGGATAGCAATCAGCCCCAGCATTTT. Residues: CATSRDSNTGDSNQPQHF. The full variable domain, rest sourced from reference TRBV15 and TRBJ1-5, is DAMVIQNPRYQVTQFGKPVTLSCSQTLNHNVMYWYQQKSSQAPKLLFHYYDKDFNNEADTPDNFQSRRPNTSFCFLDIRSPGLGDTAMYLCATSRDSNTGDSNQPQHFGDGTRLSIL.

The chain is built from TRBV6-5 and TRBJ1-2; TRBD1 might be the D (6 bases). The ends were cut back, 1 base at V and 6 bases at J, with 12 bases in the middle. The CDR3 has 14 residues. Germline CDR1 MNHEY, CDR2 SVGAGI. The CDR3 DNA reads as TGTGCCAGCAGTTACTTACCAGGGGTTAATGGCTACACCTTC. This translates into CASSYLPGVNGYTF.

This chain links TRBV4-1 with TRBJ2-3; TRBD2 might be the D (6 bases). This CDR3 comprises 17 residues. Germline CDR1 reads MGHRA; CDR2 reads YSYEKL. The V gene lost 0 bases and the J gene lost 4 bases, with 17 bases spanning the gap. CDR3 DNA: TGCGCCAGCAGCCAAGATTTAGGCGGAGGGACGGCAGATACGCAGTATTTT. Translation gives CASSQDLGGGTADTQYF.

This chain links TRBV2 with TRBJ2-7; 9 bases agree with TRBD2. The junction had 10 bases not matched to a gene; V was cut back by 4 bases and J by 0 bases. Germline CDR1 SNHLY, CDR2 FYNNEI. CDR3 length: 17 amino acids. The CDR3 loop reads CASSVWLAGPNSYEQYF. CDR3 in DNA: TGTGCCAGCAGTGTTTGGCTAGCGGGGCCTAACTCCTACGAGCAGTACTTC.

The gene calls are TRBV15 and TRBJ2-2, with 7 nucleotides matching TRBD2. The V gene's germline CDR1 is LNHNV and CDR2 YYDKDF (reference sequence). J lost 5 bases, V lost 5 bases, and 11 bases had no gene match. The CDR3 covers 16 residues. The CDR3 spells CATSPFPGRGTGELFF. CDR3 in DNA: TGTGCCACCAGCCCGTTTCCTGGGCGGGGGACCGGGGAGCTGTTTTTT. The full variable domain, with the rest looked up from reference TRBV15 and TRBJ2-2, is DAMVIQNPRYQVTQFGKPVTLSCSQTLNHNVMYWYQQKSSQAPKLLFHYYDKDFNNEADTPDNFQSRRPNTSFCFLDIRSPGLGDTAMYLCATSPFPGRGTGELFFGEGSRLTVL.

This chain connects TRBV5-1 to TRBJ1-1; D ambiguous. V was pared by 0 bases and J by 1 base, with 10 bases between. This CDR3 contains 15 residues. From germline, CDR1 is SGHRS and CDR2 YFSETQ. Here the CDR3 DNA reads TGCGCCAGCAGCTTGGAATGGTTAGGGAACACTGAAGCTTTCTTT. Its protein is CASSLEWLGNTEAFF.

Only one count was recorded for this clone. The rearrangement joins TRBV6-5 to TRBJ2-5, with 11 positions matching TRBD2. The CDR3 spans 15 residues. From germline, CDR1 is MNHEY and CDR2 SVGAGI. V shed 4 bases, J shed 2 bases, and the junction held 3 bases outside the gene matches. The CDR3 sequence: CASSSSGGSQETQYF. The CDR3 DNA reads as TGTGCCAGCAGTTCTAGCGGGGGGAGTCAAGAGACCCAGTACTTC.

The V call is TRBV7-9, the J call TRBJ2-2, with 15 bases identical to TRBD2. Trimming removed 4 bases from V and 4 bases from J; junction bases left unmatched: 10. Germline lookup yields CDR1 SEHNR and CDR2 FQNEAQ (reference sequence). The CDR3 is made up of 19 amino acids. The DNA of the CDR3 is TGTGCCAGCAGCTATTCGGGACTAGCGGGGGGCCCCAGCACCGGGGAGCTGTTTTTT. Translating gives CASSYSGLAGGPSTGELFF.

DNA of the CDR3: TGCGCCAGCAGCCAATCTCCCGTAGGTAATTCACCCCTCCACTTT. Translated, it gives CASSQSPVGNSPLHF. V is TRBV4-1 and J is TRBJ1-6; no clear D. The CDR3 extends over 15 amino acids. Germline V gives CDR1 MGHRA, CDR2 YSYEKL. Trimming removed 2 bases from V and 6 bases from J, with 11 bases in between.

V usage is TRBV5-1 and J usage is TRBJ2-1; D possibly corresponds to TRBD1 (5 bases). The germline V gene encodes CDR1 SGHRS and CDR2 YFSETQ. CDR3 length equals 13 residues. V was trimmed by 6 bases and J by 5 bases, leaving 12 bases between them. CDR3 loop: CASTGDSNNEQFF. DNA of the CDR3: TGCGCCAGCACCGGAGACAGTAACAATGAGCAGTTCTTC.

This rearrangement joins TRBV5-1 to TRBJ1-1, with a possible D match to TRBD1 (6 bases). The CDR3 is made up of 15 amino acids. V was cut by 4 bases and J by 3 bases, with 16 bases left in between. Germline assignment: CDR1 SGHRS and CDR2 YFSETQ. CDR3 in DNA: TGCGCCAGCAGCCTCTGGGCAGGGGAGGACACTGAAGCTTTCTTT. Protein product: CASSLWAGEDTEAFF.

CDR3 amino acids: CASSGVLLGGYTF. The CDR3 region has the DNA TGTGCCAGCAGCGGGGTCCTTCTTGGTGGCTACACCTTC. The chain links TRBV5-5 to TRBJ1-2; D gene uncertain. Germline V gene data show CDR1 as SGHKS and CDR2 as YYEKEE (reference sequence). V was trimmed by 4 bases and J by 7 bases, leaving 14 bases between them. The CDR3 consists of 13 residues.

The genes are TRBV9 and TRBJ2-2; 10 nucleotides line up with TRBD2. The V gene end was trimmed by 4 bases and the J gene end by 6 bases; junction bases not matched to a gene: 9. The CDR3 runs 16 residues. Germline assignment: CDR1 SGDLS and CDR2 YYNGEE. The CDR3: CASSPLVLAGAGELFF. The CDR3 coding sequence is TGTGCCAGCAGCCCACTTGTTCTAGCGGGGGCCGGGGAGCTGTTTTTT.

V is TRBV7-6 and J is TRBJ2-1; 8 bases fit TRBD2. The V segment lost 7 bases and the J segment 8 bases; nucleotides outside the gene matches: 13. Germline CDR1 SGHVS, CDR2 FNYEAQ. The CDR3 spans 15 residues. The CDR3 nucleotides are TGTGCCAGCACCTTGGGGCGGGGGGTTCTTCATGAGCAGTTCTTC. Protein product: CASTLGRGVLHEQFF.

The genes are TRBV18 and TRBJ1-4; D may be TRBD1 (5 bases). The CDR3 is 16 residues long. Germline CDR1 and CDR2: KGHSH and LQKENI. Trimming took 1 base from V and 3 from J, leaving 12 bases between them. The CDR3: CASSPRQPGANEKLFF. The DNA of the CDR3 is TGTGCCAGCTCACCACGACAGCCCGGCGCTAATGAAAAACTGTTTTTT.

This clone was picked up a small number of times. V gene TRBV5-6 combines with J gene TRBJ2-5; TRBD2 matches 9 bases. CDR1 is SGHDT and CDR2 is YYEEEE in the germline V gene. J was trimmed by 5 bases and V by 4 bases; bases with no gene match: 12. The CDR3 loop spans 16 amino acids. CDR3 loop: CASSPPPAGGRETQYF. DNA of the CDR3: TGTGCCAGCAGCCCACCCCCGGCGGGGGGGCGGGAGACCCAGTACTTC. The complete variable domain, with remaining parts taken from reference TRBV5-6 and TRBJ2-5, reads DAGVTQSPTHLIKTRGQQVTLRCSPKSGHDTVSWYQQALGQGPQFIFQYYEEEERQRGNFPDRFSGHQFPNYSSELNVNALLLGDSALYLCASSPPPAGGRETQYFGPGTRLLVL.

The table lists this clone with a count of one. This chain uses TRBV7-2 with TRBJ2-7; D not resolved. The CDR3 length is 12 residues. Germline V gives CDR1 SGHTA, CDR2 FQGNSA. Deletions cut 5 bases from V and 4 bases from J, with 9 bases between. The CDR3 loop is CASSVQLYEQYF. Written as DNA, the CDR3 is TGTGCCAGCAGCGTACAACTTTACGAGCAGTACTTC.

V usage is TRBV7-9 and J usage is TRBJ2-7, with D perhaps matching TRBD2 (6 bases). Germline V gives CDR1 SEHNR, CDR2 FQNEAQ (reference sequence). Trimming pared 4 bases from V and 2 bases from J, leaving 18 bases between. There are 16 residues in the CDR3. CDR3 protein: CASSSAGLLTPYEQYF. The CDR3 nucleotides are TGTGCCAGCAGCTCGGCGGGACTCCTCACCCCCTACGAGCAGTACTTC.

V gene TRBV6-5 combines with J gene TRBJ2-2; a weak D match, TRBD1 (6 bases). CDR3 size: 15 residues. Trimming took off 3 bases at V and 1 base at J, with 9 bases between the two ends. Germline CDR1 and CDR2: MNHEY and SVGAGI. CDR3 region: CASSYYRENTGELFF. The CDR3 DNA is TGTGCCAGCAGTTATTACAGGGAGAACACCGGGGAGCTGTTTTTT.

The J gene is TRBJ2-5, the V gene TRBV9; a weak D match, TRBD2 (6 bases). The CDR3 sequence is 18 residues long. Trimming took off 4 bases at V and 2 bases at J, with 24 bases between the two ends. Germline lookup yields CDR1 SGDLS and CDR2 YYNGEE. The CDR3 sequence is CASSLVGTGTYSQETQYF. DNA of the CDR3: TGTGCCAGCAGCCTTGTAGGAACGGGGACTTATTCACAAGAGACCCAGTACTTC.

The CDR3 coding sequence is TGCAGCTTTGTCCCGCCAGGGGCCTACGAGCAGTACTTC. Amino acids: CSFVPPGAYEQYF. The chain couples TRBV29-1 to TRBJ2-7; D perhaps matches TRBD1 (6 bases). The germline V gene has CDR1 SQVTM and CDR2 ANQGSEA. This CDR3 contains 13 residues. The V and J ends lost 8 bases and 2 bases respectively, with 16 bases between them.

The V gene is TRBV5-6, the J gene TRBJ2-2, with D unresolved. V was cut by 1 base and J by 4 bases, with 2 bases left in between. Looked up from germline, CDR1 is SGHDT and CDR2 is YYEEEE. The CDR3 is 12 amino acids. The CDR3: CASSLTTGELFF. In nucleotides, the CDR3 is TGTGCCAGCAGCTTGACCACCGGGGAGCTGTTTTTT.

This chain links TRBV2 with TRBJ2-7; TRBD1 matches 10 bases. Germline V CDR1 and CDR2: SNHLY, FYNNEI. After removal of 8 bases from V and 1 base from J, the junction contained 11 bases not matched to a gene. The CDR3 spans 16 residues. The CDR3 bases are TGTGCCAGCTATGGAGCTCCGGGACAGGGGTCCTACGAGCAGTACTTC. Encoded protein: CASYGAPGQGSYEQYF.

The V call is TRBV5-6, the J call TRBJ1-3; a weak D match, TRBD1 (5 bases). V was shortened by 0 bases and J by 0 bases, with 10 bases between the two germline ends. This CDR3 is built from 16 residues. Germline assignment: CDR1 SGHDT and CDR2 YYEEEE. CDR3 loop: CASSLGGTSSGNTIYF. The CDR3 nucleotides read TGTGCCAGCAGCTTGGGGGGCACTAGCTCTGGAAACACCATATATTTT.

The chain couples TRBV9 to TRBJ2-3; TRBD2 might be the D (5 bases). This CDR3 has 16 residues. The germline V gene encodes CDR1 SGDLS and CDR2 YYNGEE. The V gene lost 0 bases and the J gene lost 2 bases, with 13 bases spanning the gap. The CDR3 spells CASSVGTPPYTDTQYF. The DNA for the CDR3 is TGTGCCAGCAGCGTAGGGACTCCACCATACACAGATACGCAGTATTTT.

The chain joins TRBV18 to TRBJ1-2; 10 bases are shared with TRBD1. The V gene's germline CDR1 is KGHSH and CDR2 LQKENI. This CDR3 comprises 15 residues. After removal of 6 bases from V and 1 base from J, the junction contained 5 bases not matched to a gene. The CDR3 nucleotides read TGTGCCAGCTCCCCCGGGACAGGGGTTAACTATGGCTACACCTTC. This sequence encodes CASSPGTGVNYGYTF.